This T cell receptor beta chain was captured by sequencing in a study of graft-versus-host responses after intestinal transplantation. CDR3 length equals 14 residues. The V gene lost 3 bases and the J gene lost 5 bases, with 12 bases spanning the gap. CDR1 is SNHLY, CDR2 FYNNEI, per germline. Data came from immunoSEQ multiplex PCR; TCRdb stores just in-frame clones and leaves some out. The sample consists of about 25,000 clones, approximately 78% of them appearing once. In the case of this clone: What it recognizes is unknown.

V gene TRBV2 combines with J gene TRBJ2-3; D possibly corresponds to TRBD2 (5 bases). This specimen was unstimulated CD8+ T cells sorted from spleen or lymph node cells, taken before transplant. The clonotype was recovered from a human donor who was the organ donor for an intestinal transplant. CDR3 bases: TGTGCCAGCAGTGAGTCGGGGTGGGTAGATACGCAGTATTTT. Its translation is CASSESGWVDTQYF.